This record covers a single T cell receptor (beta chain). Its antigen is still unknown. Relative to the germline gene, one junction end is altered; a read error may explain this. The data stem from a study of identical twins. Study-wide points: Cord blood beta clonotypes present at high abundance carried fewer insertions; no such pattern appeared in memory repertoires.

In TCRdb, the 5' RACE reads were re-called with MiXCR into one record per CDR3 protein. This sample's table has about ten distinct CDR3 sequences. This CDR3 has 11 residues. In germline, CDR1 is SGHRS, CDR2 YFSETQ. The chain combines TRBV5-1 with TRBJ1-1; no firm D call. Input material: CD4+ T cells sorted from blood. The origin of this receptor is a woman in her late teens or twenties in good health. This table probably holds off-target reads from a library built for another chain. In DNA form, the CDR3 reads TGCGCCAGCAGCTTTAACAATGACATGCGCTTT. This sequence encodes CASSFNNDMRF.